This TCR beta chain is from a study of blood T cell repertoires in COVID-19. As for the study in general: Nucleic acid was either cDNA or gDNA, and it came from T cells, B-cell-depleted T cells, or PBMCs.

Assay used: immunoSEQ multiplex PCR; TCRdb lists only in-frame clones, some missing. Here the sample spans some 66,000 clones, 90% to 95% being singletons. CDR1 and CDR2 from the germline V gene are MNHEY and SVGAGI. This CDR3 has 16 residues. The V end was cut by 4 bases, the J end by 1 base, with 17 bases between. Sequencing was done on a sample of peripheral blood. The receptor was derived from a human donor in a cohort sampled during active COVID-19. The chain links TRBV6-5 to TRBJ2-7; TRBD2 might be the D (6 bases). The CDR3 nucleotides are TGTGCCAGCAGTTGGGGCGGAGGGGTTCCTTCCTACGAGCAGTACTTC. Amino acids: CASSWGGGVPSYEQYF.